The 11 T cell receptor beta chains presented below share a single source sample, sequenced in a study of cytomegalovirus exposure and HLA in healthy donors. The primer mix had 60 Vbeta and 13 Jbeta primers. The method was immunoSEQ multiplex PCR; TCRdb's version includes in-frame clones alone and lacks a portion of them. Here the sample spans 150,000 to 200,000 clones, 75% to 85% being singletons. Material: PBMCs. These receptors all come from a woman under 30 in good health and CMV-seropositive.

The chain combines TRBV2 with TRBJ2-3; TRBD2 aligns across 10 bases. J lost 5 bases, V lost 2 bases, and 7 bases had no gene match. This CDR3 region has 16 residues. Germline CDR1 reads SNHLY; CDR2 reads FYNNEI. The CDR3 nucleotides are TGTGCCAGCAGTGAAATAGCGGGGGGAGTCGGAGATACGCAGTATTTT. Translating gives CASSEIAGGVGDTQYF.

J is TRBJ2-6 and V is TRBV6-1; D perhaps matches TRBD2 (5 bases). Trimming took 6 bases from V and 15 from J, leaving 24 bases between them. CDR1 MNHNS and CDR2 SASEGT come from the germline V gene. This CDR3 has 15 amino acids. The CDR3, as DNA: TGTGCCAGCAGCTCACTTCCGGGGTCCTTTGACGGCCTGACTTTC. This codes for CASSSLPGSFDGLTF.

This chain uses TRBV5-1 with TRBJ2-7; 8 bases are shared with TRBD2. The junction had 12 bases not matched to a gene; V was cut back by 4 bases and J by 3 bases. The CDR3 loop spans 16 amino acids. Germline CDR1 and CDR2: SGHRS and YFSETQ. CDR3 loop: CASSLPGLAGIYEQYV. The CDR3 nucleotides read TGCGCCAGCAGCCTGCCTGGACTAGCCGGGATCTACGAGCAGTACGTC.

The rearrangement links TRBV10-1 to TRBJ2-2; weak D call: TRBD2 (5 bases). Germline values: CDR1 WNHNN, CDR2 SYGVQD (reference sequence). The length of the CDR3 is 17 residues. Between the trimmed V and J ends, which lost 3 bases and 2 bases, there was a span of 16 bases. The CDR3 spells CASSEVAGFPNTGELFF. Written as DNA, the CDR3 is TGCGCCAGCAGTGAAGTTGCGGGCTTTCCAAACACCGGGGAGCTGTTTTTT.

The J gene is TRBJ2-1, the V gene TRBV7-6, with a weak D call TRBD1 (5 bases). There are 16 residues in the CDR3. Per germline, CDR1 SGHVS and CDR2 FNYEAQ. V lost 1 base, J lost 9 bases, and 19 bases lay in between. The CDR3 nucleotides read TGTGCCAGCAGCTTAGAACAGGCACCTTTTACAAGTGAGCAGTTCTTC. Protein product: CASSLEQAPFTSEQFF.

V gene TRBV4-1 combines with J gene TRBJ2-7; TRBD1 matches 7 bases. The V gene's germline CDR1 is MGHRA and CDR2 YSYEKL. V dropped 1 base and J dropped 1; count of bases not matched to a gene: 1. CDR3 length equals 14 residues. The CDR3 DNA reads TGCGCCAGCAGCCAAGGACAGGGATCCTACGAGCAGTACTTC. Protein product: CASSQGQGSYEQYF.

The chain recombines TRBV4-1 with TRBJ1-5; the D gene is possibly TRBD1 (6 bases). This CDR3 is 17 amino acids long. Germline V lookup: CDR1 MGHRA, CDR2 YSYEKL. Trimming cost V 4 bases and J 3 bases, with 19 bases left between them. DNA for the CDR3: TGCGCCAGCAGCCTTTCCGGGACAATTTTTTCCAATCAGCCCCAGCATTTT. Its translation is CASSLSGTIFSNQPQHF.

The genes are TRBV7-2 and TRBJ1-2, with D possibly TRBD1 on 6 matching bases. V lost 1 base to trimming and J lost 4 bases, with 19 bases between them. The CDR3 covers 17 residues. Germline CDR1 reads SGHTA; CDR2 reads FQGNSA. The CDR3 DNA reads TGTGCCAGCAGCTTAGGGGGGACGGGCAGGGGCCTCTATGGCTACACCTTC. The encoded protein is CASSLGGTGRGLYGYTF.

This sequence joins TRBV11-2 and TRBJ1-1; no clear D gene. V gave up 6 bases and J gave up 5 bases, with 10 bases separating them. The germline V gene encodes CDR1 SGHAT and CDR2 FQNNGV. The CDR3 has 12 amino acids. The CDR3 protein is CASRRAGTEAFF. The CDR3 DNA follows: TGTGCCAGCAGGAGGGCGGGGACTGAAGCTTTCTTT. Full variable domain (rest looked up from reference TRBV11-2 and TRBJ1-1): EAGVAQSPRYKIIEKRQSVAFWCNPISGHATLYWYQQILGQGPKLLIQFQNNGVVDDSQLPKDRFSAERLKGVDSTLKIQPAKLEDSAVYLCASRRAGTEAFFGQGTRLTVV.

This chain uses TRBV11-3 with TRBJ1-2; 10 bases agree with TRBD1. After removal of 5 bases from V and 8 bases from J, the junction contained 11 bases not matched to a gene. The CDR3 has 15 amino acids. Germline V CDR1 and CDR2: SGHNT, YENEEA. CDR3 residues: CASSQLRQGAKGYTF. In DNA, the CDR3 is TGTGCCAGCAGCCAGCTCAGACAGGGGGCGAAAGGCTACACCTTC.

This chain uses TRBV27 with TRBJ2-7; D is possibly TRBD1 (5 bases). Germline V gene lookup returns CDR1 MNHEY and CDR2 SMNVEV (reference sequence). The CDR3 is 13 amino acids. Trimming pared 3 bases from V and 3 bases from J, leaving 9 bases between. CDR3 protein: CASSLNRFYEQYV. The DNA for the CDR3 is TGTGCCAGCAGTTTGAACAGGTTCTACGAGCAGTACGTC.